This T cell receptor beta chain was identified in a study of a mutant IDH1 vaccine in newly diagnosed glioma. Study context: Males made up 62.5% and females roughly 40% of treated patients, whose mean age was roughly 40 years. Earlier care involved radiotherapy, temozolomide, or both, and the majority received both. General study findings and limits: Pseudoprogression appeared independent of alterations in top peripheral clonotypes.

Germline V CDR1 and CDR2: MNHEY, SMNVEV (reference sequence). Trimming removed 1 base from V and 1 base from J, with 11 bases in between. The CDR3 has 16 residues. The assay was immunoSEQ multiplex PCR, and TCRdb's table has in-frame clones only and misses some. This sample has about 96,000 clones, with about 82% found just once. Of note for this clone: Its antigen is unknown.

Time point specified: baseline, week 1 (first vaccination visit). The treatment here: pre-vaccination baseline after standard-of-care therapy. The astrocytomas were IDH1-mutant, ATRX-negative, and WHO grade 3 or 4. V gene TRBV27 combines with J gene TRBJ2-4; D perhaps matches TRBD1 (5 bases). The specimen comprised PBMCs, sampled from a glioma patient treated with radiotherapy, temozolomide or both. The TCR was taken from a middle-aged man with glioma. CDR3: CASSLFPAGAKNIQYF. In DNA, the CDR3 is TGTGCCAGCAGTTTATTTCCCGCAGGGGCCAAAAACATTCAGTACTTC.